This TCR beta chain was sequenced during a study of early T cells in non-severe SARS-CoV-2 infection. Across the whole study: Chains were not paired, and sequencing was done on bulk RNA from unsorted whole blood.

The CDR3 has 16 residues. CDR1 is SGHVS, CDR2 FNYEAQ, per germline. Trimming removed 0 bases from V and 4 bases from J, with 14 bases in between. In the case of this clonotype: Its cognate antigen is unknown.

Each single cDNA molecule received a unique molecular identifier. TCRdb processed the 5' RACE reads anew with MiXCR; each CDR3 protein has one entry. The top ten clones hold roughly 5.7% of a sample with about 69,000 distinct CDR3 sequences, approximately 10% of them seen once. Study-wide findings and caveats: The study's VDJdb matching favored anti-spike CD8 responses and missed private and CD4 specificities.

The chain combines TRBV7-6 with TRBJ2-3, with D hard to call. The clonotype was recovered from an adult who was a healthcare worker with PCR-confirmed SARS-CoV-2 infection or an uninfected control (not recorded which). The sequenced sample was whole blood, obtained at baseline. The DNA for the CDR3 is TGTGCCAGCAGCTTAGCCCCGGGTTCCCGGGCAGATACGCAGTATTTT. This translates into CASSLAPGSRADTQYF. Complete variable domain (other parts from reference TRBV7-6 and TRBJ2-3): GAGVSQSPRYKVTKRGQDVALRCDPISGHVSLYWYRQALGQGPEFLTYFNYEAQQDKSGLPNDRFSAERPEGSISTLTIQRTEQRDSAMYRCASSLAPGSRADTQYFGPGTRLTVL.